This T cell receptor (beta chain) was recorded in a study of blood T cell repertoires in COVID-19. Study overall: PBMCs, B-cell-depleted T cells, or T cells were the source of the cDNA or gDNA that made up the material.

CDR3 size: 13 residues. The V and J ends lost 6 bases and 5 bases, in that order; junction bases with no gene match: 5. The germline V gene has CDR1 SNHLY and CDR2 FYNNEI. Seattle patients were enrolled while actively infected and followed longitudinally. Original handling: Amplification of reference gene primers was used by the study to estimate nucleated cell counts. Using immunoSEQ multiplex PCR, the repertoire was profiled, and TCRdb retains in-frame clones only, with some absent. The DNA gave D and trimming, while V, J and clone size come from that table. The data contain tens of thousands of clones, around 77% of them singletons.

Sequencing was carried out using peripheral blood. The TCR comes from a woman in her 70s with COVID-19, enrolled during active disease. This chain joins TRBV2 and TRBJ2-3, with 7 bases identical to TRBD1. The CDR3 loop is CASRGDSRDTQYF. The CDR3 DNA sequence: TGTGCCAGCAGAGGGGACAGTAGAGATACGCAGTATTTT.